This TCR beta chain was found in a study of T cells in women clearing cervical HPV infection. About the study: Controls' single incident HPV16 infection cleared within 12 months without precancer.

This CDR3 spans 13 amino acids. Germline V lookup: CDR1 SGHTA, CDR2 FQGNSA. A word on this clone: The CDR3 goes on 3 residues after the read ends, and that part is filled in from the germline J gene.

TCRdb's table, derived via immunoSEQ multiplex PCR, lists solely in-frame clones and lacks some. The data show approximately 35,000 clones, and the top ten clones hold 1.6%. This sequence originates from a woman aged 18 to 69 with a cervical HPV16 infection that either progressed to CIN3+ or cleared (not recorded which). Sample: blood buffy coat. This chain connects TRBV7-2 to TRBJ1-2; D may be TRBD1 (5 bases). The CDR3 sequence: CASRPGLSNDYTF. The CDR3 bases that were read are TGTGCCAGCAGGCCGGGACTTTCCAATGAC.